This T cell receptor beta chain stems from a study of T cell responses to AZD1222 COVID-19 vaccine. Notes on the study in general: Spike-specific TCR repertoires showed rising breadth and depth after two AZD1222 doses.

The CDR3 totals 13 residues. Trimming left V 7 bases short and J 10 bases short, with 19 bases between. Germline V gene lookup returns CDR1 MNHEY and CDR2 SVGAGI. Only a few counts were recorded for this clone. Antigen specificity is unknown. Here immunoSEQ multiplex PCR was the method, and the copy in TCRdb shows in-frame clones only, minus some. The sample consists of some 150,000 clones, 86% of them appearing once. Sequenced material: peripheral blood, taken 28 days after the second AZD1222 dose. The chain couples TRBV6-5 to TRBJ1-1; no clear D gene. This sequence was found in an adult who received the AZD1222 COVID-19 vaccine. CDR3 sequence reads: CASMARGLFGAFF. The CDR3 DNA reads TGTGCCAGCATGGCGAGAGGATTGTTCGGAGCTTTCTTT.